This entry describes one TCR beta chain. Its antigen is undetermined. This sample is part of a study of T cells in Graves' hyperthyroidism and ophthalmopathy. For the study at large: Peripheral blood sampling occurred at initial diagnosis, before any treatment.

Preceding any ophthalmopathy symptoms, the blood sample dates from first hyperthyroidism diagnosis. The study's findings and limits: Most expanded thyroid clonotypes above 0.001 recurred in blood. Median prediction lead before ophthalmopathy onset was about 6.3 months with the model.

From RNA transcripts, TCR beta CDR3 regions were amplified. First-round RT-PCR of the TCR CDR3 relied on the HTBI primer set. TCRdb processed the multiplex PCR reads anew with MiXCR; each CDR3 protein has one entry. The table lists approximately 32,000 distinct CDR3 sequences, around 50% of them singletons. Input material: blood. The sequence was collected from a woman aged 50 to 60 with Graves' hyperthyroidism that later progressed to Graves' ophthalmopathy.

CDR3 sequence reads: CLSSGRQGNYGYTF. For the CDR3, the DNA is TGTCTCAGCAGTGGAAGACAGGGGAACTATGGCTACACCTTC. This rearrangement joins TRBV6-5 to TRBJ1-2; 8 nucleotides match TRBD1. CDR1 and CDR2 (germline): MNHEY, SVGAGI. This CDR3 comprises 14 residues.